What follows are 30 T cell receptor beta chains derived from one specimen sequenced in a study of blood T cell repertoires in COVID-19. Assay: immunoSEQ multiplex PCR; the TCRdb copy retains only in-frame clones and omits some. Of about 80,000 clones listed, 70% to 90% are singletons. Specimen: peripheral blood. The source is an elderly woman with acute or convalescent COVID-19.

The V gene is TRBV19, the J gene TRBJ2-2, with TRBD1 matching 8 bases. The CDR3 runs 14 residues. Germline V CDR1 and CDR2: LNHDA, SQIVND (reference sequence). V shed 11 bases and J 0 bases; nucleotides not matched to a gene: 5. CDR3 bases: TGTGCCGTATCGACAGGGGCGAACACCGGGGAGCTGTTTTTT. Translating gives CAVSTGANTGELFF.

This clone was counted a single time. The chain carries TRBV5-1 and TRBJ1-2, with 11 positions matching TRBD1. The germline CDR1 and CDR2 sequences are SGHRS and YFSETQ. This CDR3 has 14 residues. The V segment lost 2 bases and the J segment 6 bases; nucleotides outside the gene matches: 3. CDR3 amino acids: CASSFRTGGDGYTF. DNA for the CDR3: TGCGCCAGCAGCTTCCGGACAGGGGGCGATGGCTACACCTTC.

The V and J genes are TRBV19 and TRBJ1-2; the match to TRBD1 covers 9 bases. From germline, CDR1 is LNHDA and CDR2 SQIVND (reference sequence). Losses at the gene ends were 5 bases for V and 6 bases for J; bases not matched to a gene: 4. The CDR3 length is 13 residues. CDR3 region: CASSRRTGDGYTF. The CDR3 nucleotides are TGTGCCAGTAGTCGGAGGACAGGGGATGGCTACACCTTC.

The rearrangement links TRBV7-8 to TRBJ2-7; TRBD1 is a possible D gene (6 bases). The CDR3 contains 15 residues. The germline V gene has CDR1 SGHVS and CDR2 FQNEAQ. V gave up 2 bases and J gave up 0 bases, with 11 bases separating them. The CDR3, as DNA: TGTGCCAGCAGCTTACCGACAGGCCGCTCCTACGAGCAGTACTTC. Translated: CASSLPTGRSYEQYF.

Worth noting for this clone: This CDR3 is also generated by other DNA sequences in the sample. The chain has TRBV5-1 and TRBJ2-1; 9 bases agree with TRBD2. Germline V lookup: CDR1 SGHRS, CDR2 YFSETQ. With 4 bases clipped from V and 4 bases from J, the junction kept 6 bases outside the gene matches. The CDR3 totals 15 residues. The CDR3 is CASSLETSGYNEQFF. The CDR3 DNA reads TGCGCCAGCAGCCTTGAGACTAGCGGATACAATGAGCAGTTCTTC.

The rearrangement uses TRBV19 and TRBJ1-1, with D possibly matching TRBD1 (5 bases). The germline V and J ends were trimmed by 2 bases and 6 bases, with 19 bases remaining between them. The CDR3 has 16 residues. CDR1 LNHDA and CDR2 SQIVND come from the germline V gene (reference sequence). The CDR3 nucleotides are TGTGCCAGTAGTATAATTGGAGGGGCAGGAATATCTGAAGCTTTCTTT. As protein: CASSIIGGAGISEAFF. The variable domain in full, with the rest retrieved from reference TRBV19 and TRBJ1-1, is DGGITQSPKYLFRKEGQNVTLSCEQNLNHDAMYWYRQDPGQGLRLIYYSQIVNDFQKGDIAEGYSVSREKKESFPLTVTSAQKNPTAFYLCASSIIGGAGISEAFFGQGTRLTVV.

The genes are TRBV7-2 and TRBJ1-5, with 7 bases aligning to TRBD1. V shed 5 bases, J shed 2 bases, and the junction held 3 bases outside the gene matches. Germline V gene data show CDR1 as SGHTA and CDR2 as FQGNSA. The CDR3 runs 14 residues. CDR3: CASSRDRGNQPQHF. DNA for the CDR3: TGTGCCAGCAGCCGCGACAGGGGCAATCAGCCCCAGCATTTT.

The V and J genes are TRBV2 and TRBJ2-6; D is possibly TRBD2 (5 bases). Looked up from germline, CDR1 is SNHLY and CDR2 is FYNNEI. The CDR3 length is 15 residues. The V and J ends lost 6 bases and 9 bases respectively, with 18 bases between them. In DNA form, the CDR3 reads TGTGCCAGCAGACCCGGGGTTAGTGGGTTCAACGTCCTGACTTTC. This encodes CASRPGVSGFNVLTF.

This sequence joins TRBV5-6 and TRBJ1-1; no clear D. CDR1 is SGHDT, CDR2 YYEEEE, per germline. The CDR3 loop spans 14 amino acids. The germline V and J ends were trimmed by 4 bases and 5 bases, with 15 bases remaining between them. This CDR3 is CASSPGIRRTEAFF. CDR3 nucleotide sequence: TGTGCCAGCAGCCCCGGAATAAGGAGAACTGAAGCTTTCTTT.

This chain joins TRBV9 and TRBJ2-6; 9 bases are shared with TRBD1. V shed 3 bases, J shed 0 bases, and the junction held 10 bases outside the gene matches. Germline V gene lookup returns CDR1 SGDLS and CDR2 YYNGEE. The CDR3 contains 19 residues. The CDR3: CASSATPGQGVSGANVLTF. As DNA, the CDR3 is TGTGCCAGCAGCGCCACACCGGGACAGGGTGTCTCTGGGGCCAACGTCCTGACTTTC.

This clone was detected only once. Here the CDR3 DNA reads TGTGCCAGCAGCGTAAAGGGACAGGGTAGGACTGAAGCTTTCTTT. Protein product: CASSVKGQGRTEAFF. The V call is TRBV7-2, the J call TRBJ1-1; 9 positions match TRBD1. Germline CDR1 is SGHTA and CDR2 is FQGNSA. The junction had 9 bases not matched to a gene; V was cut back by 5 bases and J by 5 bases. The CDR3 spans 15 residues.

V and J are TRBV5-1 and TRBJ1-2; a weak D match, TRBD1 (6 bases). Trimming left V 4 bases short and J 0 bases short, with 16 bases between. Per the germline V gene, CDR1 is SGHRS and CDR2 is YFSETQ. This CDR3 spans 16 amino acids. CDR3: CASSLPGGLANYGYTF. The DNA of the CDR3 is TGCGCCAGCAGCCTCCCTGGGGGCTTAGCTAACTATGGCTACACCTTC.

This rearrangement joins TRBV19 to TRBJ1-5; 9 positions match TRBD1. In germline, CDR1 is LNHDA, CDR2 SQIVND (reference sequence). CDR3 size: 15 residues. The junction had 10 bases not matched to a gene; V was cut back by 6 bases and J by 7 bases. The DNA of the CDR3 is TGTGCCAGTAGGGAGGACAGGGGAAATTGGCAGCCCCAGCATTTT. This gives the protein CASREDRGNWQPQHF. Supplemented by reference TRBV19 and TRBJ1-5, the full variable domain reads DGGITQSPKYLFRKEGQNVTLSCEQNLNHDAMYWYRQDPGQGLRLIYYSQIVNDFQKGDIAEGYSVSREKKESFPLTVTSAQKNPTAFYLCASREDRGNWQPQHFGDGTRLSIL.

The chain uses TRBV12-3 or TRBV12-4 and TRBJ2-5; the D is unclear. Deletions cut 6 bases from V and 5 bases from J, with 13 bases between. The CDR3 loop spans 13 amino acids. The CDR3 sequence is CASSPSIGETQYF. In nucleotides, the CDR3 is TGTGCCAGCAGCCCTAGTATCGGGGAGACCCAGTACTTC.

V usage is TRBV20-1 and J usage is TRBJ1-1; a possible D gene is TRBD1 (6 bases). V was shortened by 3 bases and J by 10 bases, with 15 bases between the two germline ends. The CDR3 spans 12 residues. Germline assignment: CDR1 DFQATT and CDR2 SNEGSKA (reference sequence). The CDR3 sequence is CSASTGSVVAFF. CDR3 bases: TGCAGTGCTAGTACAGGGTCGGTCGTAGCTTTCTTT.

The rearrangement uses TRBV10-3 and TRBJ2-1, with D possibly being TRBD1 (5 bases). In germline, CDR1 is ENHRY, CDR2 SYGVKD. This CDR3 is 14 amino acids long. V shed 7 bases and J shed 5 bases, with 15 bases lying between them. The CDR3: CAIMGQSRNNEQFF. The DNA of the CDR3 is TGTGCCATCATGGGGCAGAGCCGAAACAATGAGCAGTTCTTC.

The rearrangement uses TRBV19 and TRBJ1-2; D gene uncertain. The CDR3 runs 14 residues. The germline V gene encodes CDR1 LNHDA and CDR2 SQIVND (reference sequence). The ends were cut back, 4 bases at V and 2 bases at J, with 11 bases in the middle. The CDR3 DNA is TGTGCCAGTAGTACCTCAGTGGTAAACTATGGCTACACCTTC. Protein sequence: CASSTSVVNYGYTF.

The chain is built from TRBV3-1 (or the pseudogene TRBV3-2) and TRBJ2-5; 7 nucleotides align to TRBD2. The junction had 9 bases not matched to a gene; V was cut back by 4 bases and J by 7 bases. Germline V lookup: CDR1 LGHDT, CDR2 YNNKEL (reference sequence). There are 14 residues in the CDR3. CDR3 in DNA: TGTGCCAGCAGCCGGACCGGGACTAAATGGACCCAGTACTTC. Its translation is CASSRTGTKWTQYF.

The V and J genes are TRBV5-1 and TRBJ1-1; D might be TRBD1 (6 bases). Germline CDR1 reads SGHRS; CDR2 reads YFSETQ. The V and J ends lost 0 bases and 4 bases respectively, with 10 bases between them. This CDR3 is 14 amino acids long. CDR3 nucleotide sequence: TGCGCCAGCAGCTTGGGGACAGTTATCACTGAAGCTTTCTTT. Translating gives CASSLGTVITEAFF.

The V call is TRBV27, the J call TRBJ1-5; the D is unclear. V gave up 6 bases and J gave up 2 bases, with 5 bases separating them. The CDR3 sequence is 12 residues long. CDR1 MNHEY and CDR2 SMNVEV come from the germline V gene (reference sequence). The CDR3 nucleotides are TGTGCCAGCAGGGAGGGCAATCAGCCCCAGCATTTT. Residues: CASREGNQPQHF.

The rearrangement joins TRBV10-3 to TRBJ1-6; D is perhaps TRBD1 (6 bases). The V end lost 6 bases, the J end lost 7 bases, and 13 bases lay between the germline ends. The CDR3 is made up of 14 amino acids. The germline gives CDR1 ENHRY, CDR2 SYGVKD. This CDR3 reads CAISPGGGNSPLHF. The DNA of the CDR3 is TGTGCCATCAGCCCGGGGGGCGGCAATTCACCCCTCCACTTT.

The rearrangement uses TRBV19 and TRBJ1-2; 10 nucleotides agree with TRBD1. The J segment lost 4 bases and the V segment lost 8 bases, leaving 4 bases of the junction unmatched. The CDR3 contains 13 residues. CDR1 LNHDA and CDR2 SQIVND come from the germline V gene (reference sequence). This CDR3 reads CASSGDRGYGYTF. The CDR3 DNA sequence: TGTGCCAGTTCCGGGGACAGGGGCTATGGCTACACCTTC.

The chain couples TRBV18 to TRBJ1-4; D remains ambiguous. Germline lookup yields CDR1 KGHSH and CDR2 LQKENI. This CDR3 contains 14 residues. The ends were cut back, 4 bases at V and 6 bases at J, with 12 bases in the middle. The CDR3 bases are TGTGCCAGCTCACGGCGGGATGCAGATGAAAAACTGTTTTTT. This codes for CASSRRDADEKLFF.

V usage is TRBV7-6 and J usage is TRBJ1-1; the match to TRBD1 covers 10 bases. The CDR3 sequence is 18 residues long. The germline V gene encodes CDR1 SGHVS and CDR2 FNYEAQ. Trimming took 1 base from V and 5 from J; bases not matched to a gene: 13. The CDR3 nucleotides are TGTGCCAGCAGCTTAGGGGGGACAGGGGCCCACCTATCGACTGAAGCTTTCTTT. This gives the protein CASSLGGTGAHLSTEAFF.

This chain connects TRBV5-4 to TRBJ2-5; D is perhaps TRBD2 (5 bases). From germline, CDR1 is SGHNT and CDR2 YYREEE (reference sequence). V was clipped by 0 bases and J by 7 bases, with 10 bases between them. The CDR3 contains 13 residues. CDR3 sequence: CASSLAGESTQYF. CDR3 bases: TGTGCCAGCAGCTTGGCCGGGGAGTCGACCCAGTACTTC. Full variable domain (missing parts from reference TRBV5-4 and TRBJ2-5): ETGVTQSPTHLIKTRGQQVTLRCSSQSGHNTVSWYQQALGQGPQFIFQYYREEENGRGNFPPRFSGLQFPNYSSELNVNALELDDSALYLCASSLAGESTQYFGPGTRLLVL.

The rearrangement links TRBV5-4 to TRBJ1-2; a weak D match, TRBD1 (5 bases). CDR3 length equals 12 residues. V shed 8 bases and J shed 7 bases, with 15 bases lying between them. From germline, CDR1 is SGHNT and CDR2 YYREEE (reference sequence). The CDR3 region has the DNA TGTGCCAGTCAAAGGGCAGGGTCTGGCTACACCTTC. This encodes CASQRAGSGYTF.

The gene calls are TRBV7-3 and TRBJ2-1, with D hard to call. Per germline, CDR1 SGHTA and CDR2 FQGTGA. Trimming cost V 2 bases and J 5 bases, with 7 bases left between them. This CDR3 region has 13 residues. DNA of the CDR3: TGTGCCAGCAGCTTAGAACACAACAATGAGCAGTTCTTC. Protein: CASSLEHNNEQFF.

This clone occurred once. J is TRBJ2-1 and V is TRBV5-1; D unresolved. CDR1 and CDR2 (germline): SGHRS, YFSETQ. This CDR3 comprises 13 residues. The V end was cut by 5 bases, the J end by 5 bases, with 11 bases between. The CDR3 sequence: CASSLAEHNEQFF. The CDR3 DNA reads as TGCGCCAGCAGTCTGGCGGAACACAATGAGCAGTTCTTC.

Points on this clone: Other DNA variants within this sample encode the same CDR3. The chain couples TRBV7-2 to TRBJ2-7; 11 bases are a match to TRBD2. The germline CDR1 and CDR2 sequences are SGHTA and FQGNSA. Germline trimming cut 4 bases from V and 1 base from J; bases unmatched to any gene: 3. This CDR3 contains 15 residues. The CDR3, as DNA: TGTGCCAGCAGCTCCCTAGCGGGGGGTTCCTACGAGCAGTACTTC. As protein: CASSSLAGGSYEQYF. The whole variable domain, remainder taken from reference TRBV7-2 and TRBJ2-7, is GAGVSQSPSNKVTEKGKDVELRCDPISGHTALYWYRQSLGQGLEFLIYFQGNSAPDKSGLPSDRFSAERTGGSVSTLTIQRTQQEDSAVYLCASSSLAGGSYEQYFGPGTRLTVT.

This chain links TRBV19 with TRBJ2-3; 7 nucleotides align to TRBD2. The CDR3 runs to 18 residues. Germline CDR1 reads LNHDA; CDR2 reads SQIVND (reference sequence). Trimming removed 1 base from V and 4 bases from J; junction bases left unmatched: 14. In nucleotides, the CDR3 is TGTGCCAGTAGTATAGGGTCGGGAGGAAGTGGTCGGGCAGATACGCAGTATTTT. Protein sequence: CASSIGSGGSGRADTQYF.